Reported below is one TCR beta chain. Its antigen is unidentified. Naive CD8 libraries came from approximately 20,000 to 1,000,000 sorted cells with 10%, 30% or 50% RNA. Sorted naive CD8 T cells were those defined as CD8+CD4-CCR7+CD45RA+. Looked up from germline, CDR1 is LGHNA and CDR2 is YNFKEQ. V was clipped by 0 bases and J by 7 bases, with 10 bases between them. The CDR3 spans 14 residues. For bulk TCR libraries, previously described methods and listed TCR primers were used. TCRdb recomputed calls from the PCR reads with MiXCR, one row per CDR3 protein. The sample includes over 300,000 distinct CDR3 sequences, 24% of them seen just once. The data derive from a study of molecular identifiers for immune sequencing clone quantification. General study findings and limits: It was shown that clones above 20 RNA copies held over 97% of effector molecules, but under 1% in naive cells.

The chain combines TRBV4-2 with TRBJ2-1; the D is unclear. The sequence derives from a human donor in good health. Some libraries in this study had Jurkat cell RNA spiked in. Sequenced sample: naive CD8+ T cells from blood, with Jurkat cell RNA spiked in. Specified subset: FACS-sorted CD8+CD4-CCR7+CD45RA+ naive T cells. Here the CDR3 DNA reads TGTGCCAGCAGCCAAGAAAATAGCAAGAATGAGCAGTTCTTC. This codes for CASSQENSKNEQFF.